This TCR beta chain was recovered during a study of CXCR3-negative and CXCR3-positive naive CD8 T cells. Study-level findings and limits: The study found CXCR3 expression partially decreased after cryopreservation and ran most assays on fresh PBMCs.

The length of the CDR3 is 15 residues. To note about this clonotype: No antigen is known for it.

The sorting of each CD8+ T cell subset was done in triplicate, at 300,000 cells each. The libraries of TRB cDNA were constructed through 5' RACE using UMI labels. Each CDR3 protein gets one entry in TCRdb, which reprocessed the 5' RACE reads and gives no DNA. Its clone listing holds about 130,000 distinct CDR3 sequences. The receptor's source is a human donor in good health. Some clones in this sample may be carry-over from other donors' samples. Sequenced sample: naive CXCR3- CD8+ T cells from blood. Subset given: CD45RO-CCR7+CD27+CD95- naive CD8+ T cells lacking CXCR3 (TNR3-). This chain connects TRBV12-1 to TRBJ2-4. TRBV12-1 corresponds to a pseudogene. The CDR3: CASSSQLLAKNIQYF.